Sequencing of this T cell receptor (beta chain) was carried out in a study of patients and donors after allogeneic stem cell transplantation. The germline CDR1 and CDR2 sequences are LGHDT and YNNKEL (reference sequence). This CDR3 region has 16 residues. V was trimmed by 2 bases and J by 7 bases, leaving 20 bases between them. MiXCR, applied by TCRdb to the RT-PCR reads, yields one record per CDR3 protein. The table shows approximately 200,000 distinct CDR3 sequences, with 38% occurring only once. This clonotype appeared a few times. Material: blood, either unsorted or a sorted T cell fraction (not recorded which). The clonotype originates from a human donor who was either an allogeneic HSCT recipient or a stem cell or donor lymphocyte infusion donor (not recorded which). It is not recorded whose cells these are; they may come from a transplant donor. The chain has TRBV3-1 and TRBJ1-1; D unclear. The DNA for the CDR3 is TGTGCCAGCAGCCAACCGAGTCACGGCATTCAGGATGAAGCTTTCTTT. The encoded protein is CASSQPSHGIQDEAFF. Full variable domain (remainder filled in from reference TRBV3-1 and TRBJ1-1): DTAVSQTPKYLVTQMGNDKSIKCEQNLGHDTMYWYKQDSKKFLKIMFSYNNKELIINETVPNRFSPKSPDKAHLNLHINSLELGDSAVYFCASSQPSHGIQDEAFFGQGTRLTVV.